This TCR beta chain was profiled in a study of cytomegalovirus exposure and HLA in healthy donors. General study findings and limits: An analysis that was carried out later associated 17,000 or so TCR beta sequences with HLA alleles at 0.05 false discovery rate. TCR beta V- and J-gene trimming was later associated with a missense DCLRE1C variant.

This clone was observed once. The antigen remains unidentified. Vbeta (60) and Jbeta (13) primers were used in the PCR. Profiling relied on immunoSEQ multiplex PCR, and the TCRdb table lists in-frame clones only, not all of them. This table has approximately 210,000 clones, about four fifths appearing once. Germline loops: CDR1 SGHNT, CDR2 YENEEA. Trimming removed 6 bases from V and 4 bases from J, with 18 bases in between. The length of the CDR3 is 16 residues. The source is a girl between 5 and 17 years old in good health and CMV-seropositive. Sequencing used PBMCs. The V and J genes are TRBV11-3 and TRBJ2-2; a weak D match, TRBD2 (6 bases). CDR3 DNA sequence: TGTGCCAGCAGTTTCGGACAACTCGGGGGCACCGGGGAGCTGTTTTTT. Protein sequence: CASSFGQLGGTGELFF.